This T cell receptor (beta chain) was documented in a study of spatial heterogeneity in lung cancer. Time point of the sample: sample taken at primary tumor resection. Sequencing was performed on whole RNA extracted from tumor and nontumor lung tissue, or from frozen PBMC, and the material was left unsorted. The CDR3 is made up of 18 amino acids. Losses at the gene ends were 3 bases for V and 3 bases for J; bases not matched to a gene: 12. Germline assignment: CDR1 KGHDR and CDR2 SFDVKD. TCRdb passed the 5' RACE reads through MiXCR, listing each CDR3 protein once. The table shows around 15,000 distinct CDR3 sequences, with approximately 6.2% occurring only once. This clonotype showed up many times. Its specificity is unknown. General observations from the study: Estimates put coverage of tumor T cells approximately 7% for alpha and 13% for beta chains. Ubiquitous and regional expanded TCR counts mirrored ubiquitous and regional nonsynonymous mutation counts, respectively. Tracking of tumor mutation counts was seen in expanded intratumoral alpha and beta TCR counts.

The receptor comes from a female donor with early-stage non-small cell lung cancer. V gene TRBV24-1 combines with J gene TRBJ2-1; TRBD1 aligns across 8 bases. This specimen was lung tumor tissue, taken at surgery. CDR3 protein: CATSDRTHDRGYYNEQFF. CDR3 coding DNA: TGTGCCACCAGTGATCGCACCCATGACAGGGGATACTACAATGAGCAGTTCTTC.